Below, 26 T cell receptor beta chains from the same sample are listed, as sequenced in a study of Ad26.COV2.S vaccination and SARS-CoV-2 variants. This sample's treatment: over 15 received Ad26.COV2.S at low or high dose, single or two shots; about 5 received placebo; per-sample allocation not given. Day 63 after the first vaccine or placebo injection was the time point for sampling. Using immunoSEQ multiplex PCR, the repertoire was profiled, and TCRdb retains in-frame clones only, with some absent. The sample has around 300,000 clones, roughly 90% seen once; the top ten hold 6.4%. The sample consisted of peripheral blood, taken in a trial of Ad26.COV2.S vaccine versus placebo. These receptors came from a person aged 18-65 years who received the Ad26.COV2.S COVID-19 vaccine or a placebo.

The CDR3 loop reads CASSSRTSGIGQFF. In DNA, the CDR3 is TGTGCCAGCAGCTCACGGACTAGCGGGATAGGTCAGTTCTTC. The chain links TRBV7-3 to TRBJ2-1, with TRBD2 matching 12 bases. V lost 4 bases, J lost 13 bases, and 8 bases stayed unmatched. Germline V gives CDR1 SGHTA, CDR2 FQGTGA. The CDR3 runs to 14 residues.

The table lists this clone with a few counts. The V and J genes are TRBV7-2 and TRBJ2-7; 7 bases map to TRBD1. J was trimmed by 5 bases and V by 5 bases; bases with no gene match: 9. Per germline, CDR1 SGHTA and CDR2 FQGNSA. CDR3 length equals 14 residues. The DNA for the CDR3 is TGTGCCAGCAGCACCCAAACAGGGGCCCACGAGCAGTACTTC. Its protein product is CASSTQTGAHEQYF.

The chain combines TRBV29-1 with TRBJ2-7, with D uncertain. The V gene lost 6 bases and the J gene lost 3 bases, with 9 bases spanning the gap. CDR3 length: 11 amino acids. Per the germline V gene, CDR1 is SQVTM and CDR2 is ANQGSEA. CDR3 nucleotides: TGCAGCGTCTATGTGGGCTACGAGCAGTACTTC. Protein sequence: CSVYVGYEQYF.

This clone came up once. The rearrangement joins TRBV2 to TRBJ2-1; 8 nucleotides agree with TRBD1. After removal of 1 base from V and 11 bases from J, the junction contained 10 bases not matched to a gene. The CDR3 totals 15 residues. The germline V gene encodes CDR1 SNHLY and CDR2 FYNNEI. The CDR3 DNA reads TGTGCCAGCAGTGAAGGGGCAGGGGGCTTGCGGAAGCAGTTCTTC. Protein sequence: CASSEGAGGLRKQFF.

In DNA form, the CDR3 reads TGTGCCAGGCGGCCCTTTGGCACTGAAGCTTTCTTT. Its protein is CARRPFGTEAFF. The gene calls are TRBV7-2 and TRBJ1-1; D not resolved. Trimming took off 9 bases at V and 4 bases at J, with 12 bases between the two ends. Germline-derived CDR1 and CDR2 are SGHTA and FQGNSA. The CDR3 spans 12 residues.

The V and J genes are TRBV5-4 and TRBJ1-1; weak D call: TRBD1 (5 bases). The CDR3 consists of 14 residues. Germline-derived CDR1 and CDR2 are SGHNT and YYREEE (reference sequence). The V and J ends lost 1 base and 0 bases respectively, with 7 bases between them. This CDR3 reads CASSLKTVNTEAFF. The CDR3 DNA is TGTGCCAGCAGCTTGAAGACAGTGAACACTGAAGCTTTCTTT.

This clone has only one observation. The V and J genes are TRBV6-2 or TRBV6-3 and TRBJ2-3; D is perhaps TRBD1 (6 bases). The CDR3 sequence is 15 residues long. V shed 6 bases and J shed 0 bases, with 13 bases lying between them. Germline V gene sequence: CDR1 MNHEY, CDR2 SVGEGT. This chain's CDR3 is CASSSDSFSTDTQYF. CDR3 sequence (DNA): TGTGCCAGCAGCTCGGACAGTTTTAGCACAGATACGCAGTATTTT.

The V gene is TRBV13, the J gene TRBJ1-1; 8 positions match TRBD1. This CDR3 spans 15 amino acids. CDR1 is PRHDT and CDR2 is FYEKMQ in the germline V gene (reference sequence). The V gene end was trimmed by 5 bases and the J gene end by 7 bases; junction bases not matched to a gene: 12. CDR3 sequence: CASSVMGRGRDEAFF. The DNA of the CDR3 is TGTGCCAGCAGCGTTATGGGCAGGGGGCGGGATGAAGCTTTCTTT.

The chain employs TRBV19 and TRBJ2-7; 9 bases are a match to TRBD2. CDR3 length: 15 amino acids. In germline, CDR1 is LNHDA, CDR2 SQIVND (reference sequence). The trim removed 3 bases at V and 2 bases at J, leaving 5 bases unmatched. CDR3 in amino acids: CASSISSGVTYEQYF. The CDR3 DNA sequence: TGTGCCAGTAGTATCTCTAGCGGGGTAACCTACGAGCAGTACTTC.

The J gene is TRBJ1-1, the V gene TRBV5-1; TRBD1 agrees at 8 bases. Unmatched junction bases numbered 15, after V lost 3 bases and J lost 5 bases. The CDR3 has 17 residues. The germline gives CDR1 SGHRS, CDR2 YFSETQ. CDR3 region: CASSSQGAPDIDTEAFF. For the CDR3, the DNA is TGCGCCAGCAGCTCTCAGGGGGCGCCGGACATTGATACTGAAGCTTTCTTT.

This chain connects TRBV30 to TRBJ1-5, with 9 bases lining up with TRBD1. Germline CDR1 GTSNPN, CDR2 SVGIG (reference sequence). The ends lost 0 bases at V and 7 bases at J; junction bases unmatched: 1. This CDR3 comprises 13 residues. The CDR3 DNA reads TGTGCCTGGAGTGTACAGGGGGCACAGCCCCAGCATTTT. Encoded protein: CAWSVQGAQPQHF.

This clone was seen only a few times. The genes are TRBV6-4 and TRBJ2-1, with 14 bases lining up with TRBD2. CDR1 and CDR2 from the germline V gene are MRHNA and SNTAGT. The CDR3 contains 14 residues. After removal of 10 bases from V and 7 bases from J, the junction contained 6 bases not matched to a gene. The CDR3 protein is CATKGLAGGNEQFF. CDR3 DNA: TGTGCCACCAAAGGACTAGCGGGGGGAAATGAGCAGTTCTTC.

This chain connects TRBV30 to TRBJ1-4; D is unclear. The CDR3 runs to 14 residues. The ends were cut back, 0 bases at V and 7 bases at J, with 12 bases in the middle. CDR1 and CDR2 (germline): GTSNPN, SVGIG (reference sequence). The CDR3 spells CAWSVGSAGEKLFF. The CDR3 nucleotides read TGTGCCTGGAGTGTGGGCTCGGCGGGTGAAAAACTGTTTTTT.

The chain is built from TRBV7-3 and TRBJ1-2; 8 nucleotides align to TRBD1. Per germline, CDR1 SGHTA and CDR2 FQGTGA. The CDR3 loop spans 13 amino acids. Trimming removed 5 bases from V and 3 bases from J; junction bases left unmatched: 2. CDR3 sequence (DNA): TGTGCCAGCAGCCCGGACAGGGACTATGGCTACACCTTC. Translated, it gives CASSPDRDYGYTF.

The V gene is TRBV3-1 (or the pseudogene TRBV3-2), the J gene TRBJ1-6; TRBD1 is a possible D gene (5 bases). Germline V gene data show CDR1 as LGHDT and CDR2 as YNNKEL (reference sequence). V was shortened by 5 bases and J by 5 bases, with 13 bases between the two germline ends. This CDR3 region has 15 residues. CDR3 nucleotide sequence: TGTGCCAGCAGCTATCCCGGGACGGATAATTCACCCCTCCACTTT. This gives the protein CASSYPGTDNSPLHF.

This chain joins TRBV9 and TRBJ2-5, with D maybe TRBD1 (6 bases). Per the germline V gene, CDR1 is SGDLS and CDR2 is YYNGEE. The CDR3 spans 15 residues. Trimming stripped 4 bases from V and 5 bases from J, with 18 bases between. CDR3 loop: CASSPVLRGWETQYF. The CDR3 DNA is TGTGCCAGCAGCCCTGTTTTGAGGGGGTGGGAGACCCAGTACTTC.

V usage is TRBV10-3 and J usage is TRBJ1-1; D may be TRBD1 (5 bases). CDR1 is ENHRY, CDR2 SYGVKD, per germline. V was trimmed by 4 bases and J by 11 bases, leaving 14 bases between them. The CDR3 covers 12 residues. The DNA for the CDR3 is TGTGCCATCAGTGGGGGCGCCGGGATGGCTTTCTTT. This sequence encodes CAISGGAGMAFF.

The V gene is TRBV5-1, the J gene TRBJ2-3; D is perhaps TRBD1 or TRBD2 (5 bases each). The CDR3 totals 15 residues. CDR1 and CDR2 from the germline V gene are SGHRS and YFSETQ. Trimming cost V 4 bases and J 3 bases, with 15 bases left between them. The CDR3 region has the DNA TGCGCCAGCAGCCCGGGACGGTTCAGTACAGATACGCAGTATTTT. Translation: CASSPGRFSTDTQYF.

Only one count was recorded for this clone. The rearrangement uses TRBV24-1 and TRBJ2-7, with no clear D. Trimming removed 3 bases from V and 3 bases from J, with 17 bases in between. The V gene's germline CDR1 is KGHDR and CDR2 SFDVKD. The CDR3 runs to 16 residues. The CDR3 DNA follows: TGTGCCACCAGTGATGATTTGAGAGTTTGGGGCTACGAGCAGTACTTC. Its protein is CATSDDLRVWGYEQYF.

The V call is TRBV7-2, the J call TRBJ1-2; TRBD1 might be the D (6 bases). The CDR3 runs to 15 residues. Germline V gene sequence: CDR1 SGHTA, CDR2 FQGNSA. The V gene lost 4 bases and the J gene lost 7 bases, with 19 bases spanning the gap. The CDR3 coding sequence is TGTGCCAGCAGCTCTCGCCGGGACATGATGAGTGGCTACACCTTC. Residues: CASSSRRDMMSGYTF.

The chain has TRBV9 and TRBJ1-1; D is perhaps TRBD1 (5 bases). CDR1 and CDR2 (germline): SGDLS, YYNGEE. The CDR3 covers 15 residues. The V end lost 0 bases, the J end lost 5 bases, and 14 bases lay between the germline ends. The DNA of the CDR3 is TGTGCCAGCAGCGTAGGTTATGGGGGAAGGACTGAAGCTTTCTTT. The encoded protein is CASSVGYGGRTEAFF.

The chain links TRBV15 to TRBJ2-6; unclear D gene. Germline lookup yields CDR1 LNHNV and CDR2 YYDKDF (reference sequence). V lost 1 base and J 0 bases, leaving 4 bases between the germline ends. The CDR3 totals 15 residues. In DNA form, the CDR3 reads TGTGCCACCAGCAGAGTGAGCTCTGGGGCCAACGTCCTGACTTTC. This sequence encodes CATSRVSSGANVLTF.

A single count supports this clone. The rearrangement uses TRBV5-1 and TRBJ2-5; D is perhaps TRBD2 (5 bases). Per the germline V gene, CDR1 is SGHRS and CDR2 is YFSETQ. V lost 0 bases to trimming and J lost 5 bases, with 14 bases between them. The CDR3 loop spans 15 amino acids. DNA of the CDR3: TGCGCCAGCAGCTTGGACATCCCCTTAGCGGAGACCCAGTACTTC. This gives the protein CASSLDIPLAETQYF.

The chain recombines TRBV7-2 with TRBJ2-1; 8 bases agree with TRBD1. Germline CDR1 reads SGHTA; CDR2 reads FQGNSA. CDR3 length: 14 amino acids. V gave up 3 bases and J gave up 7 bases; unmatched junction bases: 5. DNA for the CDR3: TGTGCCAGCAGCTTCCCCGACAGGGGAAATGAGCAGTTCTTC. Amino acids: CASSFPDRGNEQFF.

The table lists this clone with many counts. The rearrangement links TRBV6-2 or TRBV6-3 to TRBJ2-3, with D tentatively TRBD1 or TRBD2 (5 bases each). V was shortened by 5 bases and J by 2 bases, with 11 bases between the two germline ends. CDR1 MNHEY and CDR2 SVGEGT come from the germline V gene. The CDR3 runs 14 residues. CDR3 loop: CASSEGRDTDTQYF. CDR3 bases: TGTGCCAGCAGTGAGGGACGGGACACAGATACGCAGTATTTT.

The J gene is TRBJ2-2, the V gene TRBV13; 14 bases are a match to TRBD2. CDR1 PRHDT and CDR2 FYEKMQ come from the germline V gene (reference sequence). The CDR3 totals 18 residues. J lost 6 bases, V lost 6 bases, and 12 bases had no gene match. The CDR3 is CASSAPGLAGVLPGELFF. DNA for the CDR3: TGTGCCAGCAGTGCCCCGGGACTAGCGGGAGTGTTACCCGGGGAGCTGTTTTTT.